The next 6 T cell receptor beta chains were all read from a single sample in a study of T cells after yellow fever vaccination. TCRdb recomputed calls from the 5' RACE reads with MiXCR, one row per CDR3 protein. The table lists under 550,000 distinct CDR3 sequences, 21% of them singletons. This sample comprised PBMCs, obtained more than 20 days after the first yellow fever vaccination. The receptors come from a man between 18 and 29 years old who received the YFV17D yellow fever vaccine.

This clonotype was seen a few times. This sequence joins TRBV5-6 and TRBJ1-4, with no clear D. CDR1 is SGHDT, CDR2 YYEEEE, per germline. The CDR3 runs to 12 residues. The V end lost 4 bases, the J end lost 14 bases, and 15 bases lay between the germline ends. The CDR3 reads CASSDDGLSLFF. CDR3 DNA: TGTGCCAGCAGCGATGACGGACTTAGTCTGTTTTTT.

The rearrangement joins TRBV9 to TRBJ1-1; D call uncertain. The germline V gene has CDR1 SGDLS and CDR2 YYNGEE. V dropped 0 bases and J dropped 0 bases, with 9 bases sitting between them. The CDR3 is 15 residues long. The CDR3 sequence: CASSVGGRMNTEAFF. As DNA, the CDR3 is TGTGCCAGCAGCGTAGGAGGTAGAATGAACACTGAAGCTTTCTTT.

The V gene is TRBV6-1, the J gene TRBJ2-7; D unclear. The CDR3 is 13 amino acids. Between the trimmed V and J ends, which lost 6 bases and 6 bases, there was a span of 15 bases. From germline, CDR1 is MNHNS and CDR2 SASEGT. Here the CDR3 DNA reads TGTGCCAGCAGGATGGGGTATGCTTCCGAGCAGTACGTC. Protein product: CASRMGYASEQYV.

This clonotype turned up a few times. CDR3 sequence reads: CASSLGLQGENIQYF. In DNA form, the CDR3 reads TGTGCCAGCAGCTTAGGTTTACAGGGGGAAAACATTCAGTACTTC. The chain carries TRBV7-2 and TRBJ2-4, with TRBD1 identical over 8 bases. After removal of 1 base from V and 5 bases from J, the junction contained 4 bases not matched to a gene. Germline loops: CDR1 SGHTA, CDR2 FQGNSA. The CDR3 has 15 amino acids.

This clonotype was recorded at least ten times. This chain links TRBV5-1 with TRBJ2-2; D is possibly TRBD2 (6 bases). Trimming shortened V by 6 bases and J by 6 bases, and 12 bases separated the two germline ends. The germline CDR1 and CDR2 sequences are SGHRS and YFSETQ. There are 13 residues in the CDR3. This CDR3 reads CASKEGSPGELFF. In DNA, the CDR3 is TGCGCCAGCAAGGAGGGATCCCCCGGGGAGCTGTTTTTT.

The chain uses TRBV12-3 or TRBV12-4 and TRBJ2-1, with D possibly being TRBD2 (5 bases). CDR3 size: 10 residues. The germline V and J ends were trimmed by 6 bases and 13 bases, with 10 bases remaining between them. CDR3 amino acids: CASSLRLQFF. DNA for the CDR3: TGTGCCAGCAGCCTCAGACTACAGTTCTTC.